Listed here are 13 T cell receptor beta chains from one sample, sequenced in a study of cytomegalovirus exposure and HLA in healthy donors. Data came from immunoSEQ multiplex PCR; TCRdb stores just in-frame clones and leaves some out. The table records hundreds of thousands of clones, approximately 90% of them present only once. Material for sequencing was PBMCs. These receptors were taken from a young woman in good health and CMV-seronegative.

The chain couples TRBV19 to TRBJ1-1, with 7 bases that match TRBD1. This CDR3 is built from 16 residues. After removal of 5 bases from V and 2 bases from J, the junction contained 11 bases not matched to a gene. CDR1 is LNHDA, CDR2 SQIVND, per germline (reference sequence). The DNA of the CDR3 is TGTGCCAGTAGTCGGGGACAGCGCCTAGGCAACACTGAAGCTTTCTTT. Translation: CASSRGQRLGNTEAFF.

The chain links TRBV9 to TRBJ2-7; D might be TRBD1 (6 bases). The germline CDR1 and CDR2 sequences are SGDLS and YYNGEE. Deletions cut 0 bases from V and 2 bases from J, with 12 bases between. The CDR3 loop spans 15 amino acids. CDR3 nucleotide sequence: TGTGCCAGCAGCGTAGCCAGGGGAAATACCTACGAGCAGTACTTC. This codes for CASSVARGNTYEQYF.

The chain couples TRBV7-8 to TRBJ2-2, with a weak D call TRBD1 (6 bases). The CDR3 totals 14 residues. CDR1 is SGHVS and CDR2 is FQNEAQ in the germline V gene. Trimming pared 5 bases from V and 1 base from J, leaving 8 bases between. The chain's CDR3 is CASSLDRNTGELFF. CDR3 sequence (DNA): TGTGCCAGCAGCCTGGACAGGAACACCGGGGAGCTGTTTTTT.

This clone occurred many times. The junction differs from germline at one of its ends, possibly a read error. V gene TRBV2 combines with J gene TRBJ1-4; D is undetermined. Germline V gene sequence: CDR1 SNHLY, CDR2 FYNNEI. The CDR3 has 11 residues. Here the CDR3 DNA reads TGTGCCAGCAGAGAGACCGGGTCCCGGGTTTTT. It translates to CASRETGSRVF.

V gene TRBV6-5 combines with J gene TRBJ2-7; D is unclear. CDR3 length equals 15 residues. Germline lookup yields CDR1 MNHEY and CDR2 SVGAGI. V was pared by 0 bases and J by 4 bases, with 13 bases between. The CDR3 nucleotides are TGTGCCAGCAGTTACTCCCCAGGCAGTAGGTACGAGCAGTACTTC. Translating it yields CASSYSPGSRYEQYF.

The V and J genes are TRBV9 and TRBJ2-1; TRBD1 aligns across 9 bases. Germline trimming cut 7 bases from V and 6 bases from J; bases unmatched to any gene: 23. Germline V gene lookup returns CDR1 SGDLS and CDR2 YYNGEE. This CDR3 comprises 19 residues. Here the CDR3 reads CASGDRTGDGTRKTNEQFF. CDR3 coding DNA: TGTGCCAGCGGAGATCGGACAGGGGATGGAACTAGAAAAACCAATGAGCAGTTCTTC.

The CDR3 loop is CASSEAVDWPGDEQYF. DNA for the CDR3: TGTGCCAGCAGTGAAGCGGTTGACTGGCCTGGAGACGAGCAGTACTTC. The chain is built from TRBV6-1 and TRBJ2-7; no reliable D call. Germline V gene lookup returns CDR1 MNHNS and CDR2 SASEGT. The CDR3 length is 16 residues. Trimming took off 0 bases at V and 5 bases at J, with 17 bases between the two ends.

The chain employs TRBV11-2 and TRBJ2-1, with 10 positions matching TRBD2. Germline values: CDR1 SGHAT, CDR2 FQNNGV. After removal of 11 bases from V and 9 bases from J, the junction contained 16 bases not matched to a gene. There are 15 residues in the CDR3. The CDR3 loop is CASGRGLAGDGEQFF. The CDR3 DNA reads TGTGCCTCCGGACGGGGGCTAGCGGGAGATGGTGAGCAGTTCTTC.

Of note for this clone: This sample includes further DNA sequences coding for the same CDR3. This chain uses TRBV28 with TRBJ1-2, with a weak D call TRBD1 (5 bases). The CDR3 has 12 residues. V was trimmed by 5 bases and J by 5 bases, leaving 9 bases between them. CDR1 and CDR2 (germline): MDHEN, SYDVKM. CDR3 protein: CASSITGYGYTF. In DNA, the CDR3 is TGTGCCAGCAGTATTACAGGTTATGGCTACACCTTC.

CDR3 sequence: CASRLEKFNEQFF. In DNA form, the CDR3 reads TGTGCCAGCAGACTAGAAAAATTCAATGAGCAGTTCTTC. The genes are TRBV6-6 and TRBJ2-1; tentative D call: TRBD2 (5 bases). Per germline, CDR1 MNHNY and CDR2 SVGAGI (reference sequence). Trimming left V 6 bases short and J 6 bases short, with 12 bases between. The CDR3 sequence is 13 residues long.

V usage is TRBV7-2 and J usage is TRBJ2-7; TRBD1 agrees at 7 bases. CDR1 and CDR2 from the germline V gene are SGHTA and FQGNSA. The CDR3 length is 15 residues. V shed 5 bases and J 3 bases; nucleotides not matched to a gene: 10. The CDR3 sequence is CASSLEAGGNYEQYF. CDR3 DNA sequence: TGTGCCAGCAGCCTGGAGGCAGGGGGAAACTACGAGCAGTACTTC.

V usage is TRBV27 and J usage is TRBJ2-7, with TRBD1 identical over 9 bases. This CDR3 comprises 15 residues. Germline assignment: CDR1 MNHEY and CDR2 SMNVEV (reference sequence). With V trimmed by 2 bases and J by 0 bases, 2 bases remained unmatched. The chain's CDR3 is CASSLRQGVSYEQYF. Here the CDR3 DNA reads TGTGCCAGCAGTTTAAGACAGGGGGTCTCCTACGAGCAGTACTTC.

V usage is TRBV7-8 and J usage is TRBJ2-7, with 12 bases fitting TRBD2. The CDR3 has 16 amino acids. The ends lost 4 bases at V and 4 bases at J; junction bases unmatched: 8. Germline loops: CDR1 SGHVS, CDR2 FQNEAQ. The CDR3 sequence: CASSSSSGRAPYEQYF. The CDR3 region has the DNA TGTGCCAGCAGCTCTTCTAGCGGGAGGGCCCCGTACGAGCAGTACTTC.